The 17 T cell receptor beta chains below were found in one sample sequenced in a study of shared clonotypes between healthy human individuals. Sequencing used immunoSEQ multiplex PCR; TCRdb keeps in-frame clones, though not all of them. The sample lists 2,100,000 or so clones, approximately 95% seen once, with roughly 0.13% in the top ten. The sample was naive CD4+ T cells sorted from blood. Subset described: CD45RA+ positively selected. These TCRs come from a man aged 18-30 years in good health.

This chain's CDR3 is CASSQFVNRLTEAFF. The CDR3 coding sequence is TGTGCCAGCAGCCAATTTGTGAACCGGCTGACTGAAGCTTTCTTT. V is TRBV16 and J is TRBJ1-1, with unresolved D. This CDR3 has 15 residues. Germline CDR1 and CDR2: KGHSY and FQNENV. V gave up 1 base and J gave up 5 bases, with 14 bases separating them.

The table lists this clone with a count of one. This chain joins TRBV19 and TRBJ1-6, with a tentative D call TRBD1 (5 bases). CDR1 and CDR2 (germline): LNHDA, SQIVND (reference sequence). V gave up 4 bases and J gave up 8 bases, with 18 bases separating them. This CDR3 has 16 amino acids. The CDR3: CASSTLPGHTDSPLHF. In DNA form, the CDR3 reads TGTGCCAGTAGTACCCTCCCGGGGCATACGGATTCACCCCTCCACTTT.

The chain combines TRBV7-2 with TRBJ2-1, with TRBD2 matching 7 bases. Germline CDR1 is SGHTA and CDR2 is FQGNSA. V trimming: 4 bases; J trimming: 5 bases; junction bases outside the gene matches: 5. The CDR3 is made up of 14 amino acids. In DNA, the CDR3 is TGTGCCAGCAGCTCGACGGGACTACACAATGAGCAGTTCTTC. As protein: CASSSTGLHNEQFF.

This clone was counted only a few times. J is TRBJ1-1 and V is TRBV9; D is ambiguous. V lost 4 bases and J 5 bases, leaving 9 bases between the germline ends. The germline V gene has CDR1 SGDLS and CDR2 YYNGEE. CDR3 length: 12 residues. The CDR3 region is CASSPILTEAFF. CDR3 nucleotide sequence: TGTGCCAGCAGCCCCATTTTGACTGAAGCTTTCTTT.

The chain couples TRBV10-2 to TRBJ2-2; TRBD1 is a possible D gene (5 bases). Germline CDR1 reads WSHSY; CDR2 reads SAAADI. The CDR3 has 14 residues. V lost 7 bases and J lost 4, with 13 bases in between. The CDR3 loop reads CASKGQLSTGELFF. For the CDR3, the DNA is TGCGCCAGCAAGGGGCAGCTCAGCACCGGGGAGCTGTTTTTT.

The rearrangement joins TRBV9 to TRBJ1-3, with D unclear. The V gene lost 3 bases and the J gene lost 0 bases, with 7 bases spanning the gap. Germline CDR1 reads SGDLS; CDR2 reads YYNGEE. The CDR3 runs 14 residues. CDR3 in amino acids: CASSAQSSGNTIYF. CDR3 coding DNA: TGTGCCAGCAGCGCACAGAGCTCTGGAAACACCATATATTTT.

About this clone: The same CDR3 is also encoded by other DNA sequences in this sample. The CDR3 sequence is CASSRDSTEAFF. CDR3 bases: TGTGCCAGCAGCCGGGACAGCACTGAAGCTTTCTTT. The chain employs TRBV5-4 and TRBJ1-1, with 7 bases identical to TRBD1. With 4 bases clipped from V and 4 bases from J, the junction kept 1 base outside the gene matches. Germline assignment: CDR1 SGHNT and CDR2 YYREEE (reference sequence). This CDR3 is 12 amino acids long.

The chain combines TRBV5-1 with TRBJ1-4; D not certain. The CDR3 loop spans 12 amino acids. Trimming pared 2 bases from V and 15 bases from J, leaving 14 bases between. The germline CDR1 and CDR2 sequences are SGHRS and YFSETQ. The CDR3 region is CASSFDGKSMFF. The DNA of the CDR3 is TGCGCCAGCAGCTTTGACGGGAAATCGATGTTTTTT.

About this clone: A much larger clone differs from this one at a single base, so this may be a read error. The same CDR3 can be traced to other DNA sequences in this sample. The rearrangement uses TRBV7-9 and TRBJ1-6, with D unclear. The CDR3 length is 12 residues. CDR1 and CDR2 from the germline V gene are SEHNR and FQNEAQ (reference sequence). V was shortened by 3 bases and J by 5 bases, with 2 bases between the two germline ends. This CDR3 is CASSLDNSPLHF. DNA for the CDR3: TGTGCCAGCAGCTTGGATAATTCACCCCTCCACTTT.

This rearrangement joins TRBV14 to TRBJ1-1, with a possible D match to TRBD1 (6 bases). The V end was cut by 4 bases, the J end by 9 bases, with 18 bases between. The CDR3 runs to 14 residues. Germline V gene lookup returns CDR1 SGHDN and CDR2 FVKESK. CDR3 sequence reads: CASSPGQLASQAFF. The CDR3 DNA reads as TGTGCCAGCAGCCCCGGACAGCTAGCAAGTCAAGCTTTCTTT.

V gene TRBV6-6 combines with J gene TRBJ2-1; 10 bases map to TRBD1. Germline V gene sequence: CDR1 MNHNY, CDR2 SVGAGI (reference sequence). This CDR3 is built from 15 residues. V lost 7 bases and J lost 9; bases outside the gene matches: 12. The CDR3 spells CASNSGTGEVSEQFF. CDR3 coding DNA: TGTGCCAGCAATTCCGGGACAGGGGAGGTCAGTGAGCAGTTCTTC.

The chain uses TRBV19 and TRBJ1-2; no clear D gene. The CDR3 spans 14 residues. With 1 base removed from V and 0 bases from J, the gap between germline ends came to 6 bases. The germline V gene has CDR1 LNHDA and CDR2 SQIVND (reference sequence). The CDR3 DNA follows: TGTGCCAGTAGTATAGGAGGGACTAACTATGGCTACACCTTC. This codes for CASSIGGTNYGYTF.

This chain joins TRBV10-3 and TRBJ2-5; 11 bases agree with TRBD1. Germline V CDR1 and CDR2: ENHRY, SYGVKD. Trimming at V came to 6 bases and at J to 4 bases, leaving 7 bases not matched to a gene. CDR3 size: 15 residues. DNA for the CDR3: TGTGCCATCAGCCCCGCGGGACAGGGGGGAGAGACCCAGTACTTC. The encoded protein is CAISPAGQGGETQYF.

Concerning this clone itself: The sample has other DNA sequences that encode this CDR3 too. The chain employs TRBV5-1 and TRBJ2-7; perhaps TRBD2 as D (6 bases). V lost 3 bases, J lost 6 bases, and 10 bases lay in between. The CDR3 spans 12 residues. The germline CDR1 and CDR2 sequences are SGHRS and YFSETQ. The CDR3 here is CASSSTGGEQYF. The CDR3 nucleotides are TGCGCCAGCAGCTCAACCGGGGGCGAGCAGTACTTC.

In its sample, this clone was seen once. This rearrangement joins TRBV7-9 to TRBJ1-4; D gene unclear. V lost 1 base, J lost 7 bases, and 7 bases lay in between. Germline assignment: CDR1 SEHNR and CDR2 FQNEAQ (reference sequence). The CDR3 covers 13 residues. In DNA form, the CDR3 reads TGTGCCAGCAGCTTAGTCCCTTTTGAAAAACTGTTTTTT. Its protein is CASSLVPFEKLFF.

The rearrangement uses TRBV6-5 and TRBJ2-7, with 9 bases fitting TRBD1. This CDR3 is built from 16 residues. Looked up from germline, CDR1 is MNHEY and CDR2 is SVGAGI. Trimming cost V 3 bases and J 2 bases; bases outside gene matches: 8. The CDR3 DNA sequence: TGTGCCAGCAGTTATTCTACAGGGGGCTCCACCTACGAGCAGTACTTC. This sequence encodes CASSYSTGGSTYEQYF.

The V gene is TRBV19, the J gene TRBJ1-2, with TRBD1 as a possible D gene (5 bases). V lost 5 bases to trimming and J lost 4 bases, with 11 bases between them. The CDR3 extends over 13 amino acids. Germline lookup yields CDR1 LNHDA and CDR2 SQIVND (reference sequence). For the CDR3, the DNA is TGTGCCAGTAGTCCCGACAGATCCTATGGCTACACCTTC. This translates into CASSPDRSYGYTF.